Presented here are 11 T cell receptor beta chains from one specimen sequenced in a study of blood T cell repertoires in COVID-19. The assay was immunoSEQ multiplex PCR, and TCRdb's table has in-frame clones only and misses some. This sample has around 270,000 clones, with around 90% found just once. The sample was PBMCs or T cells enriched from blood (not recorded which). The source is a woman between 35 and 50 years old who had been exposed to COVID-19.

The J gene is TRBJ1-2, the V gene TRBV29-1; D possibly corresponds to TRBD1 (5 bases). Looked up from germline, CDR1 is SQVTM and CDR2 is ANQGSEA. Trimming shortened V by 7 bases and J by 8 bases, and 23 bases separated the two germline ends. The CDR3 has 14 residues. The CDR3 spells CSDSPSGQGKGYTF. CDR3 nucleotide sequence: TGCAGCGACTCCCCGTCCGGCCAGGGAAAGGGCTACACCTTC.

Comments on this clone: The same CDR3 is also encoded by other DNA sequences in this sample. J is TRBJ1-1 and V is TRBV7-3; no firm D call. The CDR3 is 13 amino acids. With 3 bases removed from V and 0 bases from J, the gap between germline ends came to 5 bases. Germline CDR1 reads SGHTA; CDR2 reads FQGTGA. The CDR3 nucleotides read TGTGCCAGCAGCTTGTCTATGAACACTGAAGCTTTCTTT. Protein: CASSLSMNTEAFF.

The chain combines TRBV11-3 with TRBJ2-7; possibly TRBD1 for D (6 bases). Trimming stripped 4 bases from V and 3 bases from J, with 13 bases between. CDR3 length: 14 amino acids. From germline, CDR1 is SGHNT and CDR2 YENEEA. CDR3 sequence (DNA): TGTGCCAGCAGCTCCTTACAGGGTCACTACGAGCAGTACGTC. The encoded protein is CASSSLQGHYEQYV.

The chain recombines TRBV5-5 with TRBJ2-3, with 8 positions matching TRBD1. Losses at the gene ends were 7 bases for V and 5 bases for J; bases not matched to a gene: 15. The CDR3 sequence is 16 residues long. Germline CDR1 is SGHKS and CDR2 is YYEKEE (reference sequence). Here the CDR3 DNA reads TGTGCCAGCTTGAAGGCACGTGGCAGGGGGCTAGATACGCAGTATTTT. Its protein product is CASLKARGRGLDTQYF.

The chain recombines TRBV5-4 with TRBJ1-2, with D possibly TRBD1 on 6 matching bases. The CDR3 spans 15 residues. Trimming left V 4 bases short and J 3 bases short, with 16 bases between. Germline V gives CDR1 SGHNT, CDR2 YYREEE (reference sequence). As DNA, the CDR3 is TGTGCCAGCAGCGGCGGGGGCAGGGGTGACTATGGCTACACCTTC. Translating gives CASSGGGRGDYGYTF.

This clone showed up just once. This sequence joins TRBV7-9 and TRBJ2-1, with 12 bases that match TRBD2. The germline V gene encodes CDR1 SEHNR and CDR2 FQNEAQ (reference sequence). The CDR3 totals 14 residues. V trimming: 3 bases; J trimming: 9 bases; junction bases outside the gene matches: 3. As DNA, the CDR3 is TGTGCCAGCAGCTTGAAACTAGCGGGAGGTGAGCAGTTCTTC. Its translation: CASSLKLAGGEQFF.

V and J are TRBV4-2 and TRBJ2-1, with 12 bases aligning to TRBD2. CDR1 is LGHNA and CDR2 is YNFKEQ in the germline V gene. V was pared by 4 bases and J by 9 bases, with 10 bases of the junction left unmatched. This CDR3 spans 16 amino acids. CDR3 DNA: TGTGCCAGCAGCCTTGAGCCGGGACTAGCGGGTGCTGAGCAGTTCTTC. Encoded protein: CASSLEPGLAGAEQFF.

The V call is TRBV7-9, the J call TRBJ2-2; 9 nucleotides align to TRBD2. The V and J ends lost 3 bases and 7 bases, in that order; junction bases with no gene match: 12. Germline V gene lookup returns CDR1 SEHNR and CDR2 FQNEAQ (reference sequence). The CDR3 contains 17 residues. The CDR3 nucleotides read TGTGCCAGCAGCTTCGGTAGCGGGAGCGTTGTAATCGGGGAGCTGTTTTTT. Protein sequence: CASSFGSGSVVIGELFF.

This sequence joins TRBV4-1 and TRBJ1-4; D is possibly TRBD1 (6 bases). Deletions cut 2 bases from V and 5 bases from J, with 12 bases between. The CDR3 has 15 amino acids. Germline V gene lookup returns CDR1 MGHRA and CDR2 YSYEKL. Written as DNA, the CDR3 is TGCGCCAGCAGCCAATTTCTCCAGGGGAATGAAAAACTGTTTTTT. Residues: CASSQFLQGNEKLFF.

DNA for the CDR3: TGTGCCAGCAGTGTGGGGCCGCAGGGAAAACTGTTTTTT. It specifies CASSVGPQGKLFF. The chain recombines TRBV6-4 with TRBJ1-4; weak D call: TRBD1 (5 bases). CDR1 MRHNA and CDR2 SNTAGT come from the germline V gene. Trimming stripped 4 bases from V and 10 bases from J, with 13 bases between. The CDR3 runs to 13 residues.

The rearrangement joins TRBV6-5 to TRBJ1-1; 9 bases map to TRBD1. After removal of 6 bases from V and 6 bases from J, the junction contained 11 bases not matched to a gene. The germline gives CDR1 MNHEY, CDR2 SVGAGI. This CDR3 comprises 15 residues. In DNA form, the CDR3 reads TGTGCCAGCAGCCGAGTCCGACAGGGGGACGCTGAAGCTTTCTTT. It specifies CASSRVRQGDAEAFF.